The 29 T cell receptor beta chains in this list originate from one sample, sequenced in a study of PD-L1 blockade in urothelial cancer (dated by TCRdb to about 2017). Sample time point, as interpreted from the label and publication: pretreatment peripheral blood. Receptors were amplified or captured by the immunoSEQ multiplex PCR assay. The immuneACCESS repertoire file appears here via TCRdb, limited to in-frame rearrangements. These files lack a portion of the clones; in checked studies, under half of the deficit traces to unresolved V genes, and the cause of the others is not known. The sample includes tens of thousands of clones, with around 80% observed a single time. 16% of the sample rests with the top ten. Source: PBMCs, taken around atezolizumab (anti-PD-L1) treatment. These receptors came from a man aged 60 to 75 with urothelial cancer.

A single count supports this clone. The chain links TRBV7-6 to TRBJ2-7; 8 bases fit TRBD1. The CDR3 sequence is 16 residues long. The germline V gene has CDR1 SGHVS and CDR2 FNYEAQ. V was pared by 5 bases and J by 1 base, with 10 bases of the junction left unmatched. CDR3 nucleotides: TGTGCCAGCAGCCCTGTGACAGGGGCCGTTTCCTACGAGCAGTACTTC. Protein: CASSPVTGAVSYEQYF.

The chain couples TRBV6-6 to TRBJ2-7; TRBD2 might be the D (6 bases). The CDR3 loop spans 14 amino acids. The germline V and J ends were trimmed by 9 bases and 0 bases, with 15 bases remaining between them. Germline V gene data show CDR1 as MNHNY and CDR2 as SVGAGI (reference sequence). DNA of the CDR3: TGTGCCAGTGGGGGGACTGGGAGCTCCTACGAGCAGTACTTC. Its translation: CASGGTGSSYEQYF.

J is TRBJ2-1 and V is TRBV12-5, with 8 bases lining up with TRBD2. Germline CDR1 is LGHNT and CDR2 is FRNRAP. This CDR3 has 16 amino acids. With V trimmed by 3 bases and J by 0 bases, 4 bases remained unmatched. CDR3 in amino acids: CASGLLAGTSYNEQFF. The CDR3 DNA reads as TGTGCTAGTGGTTTATTAGCGGGGACCTCCTACAATGAGCAGTTCTTC.

This chain uses TRBV6-1 with TRBJ2-5; a weak D match, TRBD2 (6 bases). The CDR3 covers 14 residues. Per the germline V gene, CDR1 is MNHNS and CDR2 is SASEGT. With 4 bases removed from V and 0 bases from J, the gap between germline ends came to 9 bases. CDR3 DNA: TGTGCCAGCAGTGGTGGAGGGAACCAAGAGACCCAGTACTTC. The encoded protein is CASSGGGNQETQYF.

The genes are TRBV13 and TRBJ2-5; 7 bases are shared with TRBD2. The ends lost 5 bases at V and 2 bases at J; junction bases unmatched: 14. The CDR3 loop spans 17 amino acids. Germline loops: CDR1 PRHDT, CDR2 FYEKMQ (reference sequence). CDR3 sequence reads: CASSKVWAGEGQETQYF. CDR3 DNA: TGTGCCAGCAGCAAGGTCTGGGCGGGAGAGGGGCAAGAGACCCAGTACTTC.

V gene TRBV10-3 combines with J gene TRBJ1-4, with TRBD1 matching over 7 bases. The CDR3 totals 14 residues. Germline values: CDR1 ENHRY, CDR2 SYGVKD. V shed 4 bases, J shed 6 bases, and the junction held 5 bases outside the gene matches. The CDR3 DNA is TGTGCCATCAGTGGAGGGGGGACAGATGAAAAACTGTTTTTT. Amino acids: CAISGGGTDEKLFF.

V is TRBV4-1 and J is TRBJ2-5; TRBD2 matches at 9 bases. CDR3 size: 16 residues. Germline V lookup: CDR1 MGHRA, CDR2 YSYEKL. The ends lost 4 bases at V and 2 bases at J; junction bases unmatched: 8. DNA for the CDR3: TGCGCCAGCAGCCTTTCCTTAGCGGGAGCTCAAGAGACCCAGTACTTC. Its protein is CASSLSLAGAQETQYF.

The V gene is TRBV5-1, the J gene TRBJ2-7; D is uncertain. V lost 4 bases, J lost 3 bases, and 8 bases lay in between. CDR1 SGHRS and CDR2 YFSETQ come from the germline V gene. This CDR3 is 12 amino acids long. In DNA, the CDR3 is TGCGCCAGCAGCGACTGGAACTACGAGCAGTACTTC. This gives the protein CASSDWNYEQYF.

This chain connects TRBV10-2 to TRBJ2-3, with TRBD2 matching over 12 bases. J was trimmed by 2 bases and V by 7 bases; bases with no gene match: 4. The CDR3 loop spans 15 amino acids. Germline-derived CDR1 and CDR2 are WSHSY and SAAADI. The DNA for the CDR3 is TGCGCCAGCATAGGACTAGCGGGGCTCACAGATACGCAGTATTTT. Residues: CASIGLAGLTDTQYF.

The V call is TRBV28, the J call TRBJ2-1; 10 bases are a match to TRBD1. The ends lost 4 bases at V and 8 bases at J; junction bases unmatched: 8. Germline V CDR1 and CDR2: MDHEN, SYDVKM. The CDR3 covers 15 residues. Here the CDR3 reads CASSSRDRGTDEQFF. The CDR3 DNA follows: TGTGCCAGCAGTTCCCGGGACAGGGGTACCGATGAGCAGTTCTTC.

V is TRBV30 and J is TRBJ2-1, with D perhaps TRBD2 (5 bases). Germline values: CDR1 GTSNPN, CDR2 SVGIG (reference sequence). Trimming removed 6 bases at V and 5 bases at J, with 23 bases between. This CDR3 spans 16 amino acids. The CDR3 DNA follows: TGTGCCTGTACTTTCCCCCCCAGCGGAGGAAACAATGAGCAGTTCTTC. Its translation: CACTFPPSGGNNEQFF.

V is TRBV6-1 and J is TRBJ2-7; 10 positions match TRBD2. V trimming: 8 bases; J trimming: 1 base; junction bases outside the gene matches: 8. Germline V gives CDR1 MNHNS, CDR2 SASEGT. The CDR3 totals 15 residues. DNA for the CDR3: TGTGCCAGCCACGAACTAGCGGGACTTTCCTACGAGCAGTACTTC. The encoded protein is CASHELAGLSYEQYF.

This sequence joins TRBV19 and TRBJ1-3; a possible D gene is TRBD1 (5 bases). This CDR3 spans 15 amino acids. The germline gives CDR1 LNHDA, CDR2 SQIVND (reference sequence). Trimming cost V 5 bases and J 1 base, with 12 bases left between them. The DNA for the CDR3 is TGTGCCAGTAGTCTTCTAGACAGTTCTGGAAACACCATATATTTT. It codes for CASSLLDSSGNTIYF.

This clone was detected a few times. The chain recombines TRBV6-1 with TRBJ1-6, with D perhaps matching TRBD1 (5 bases). The CDR3 runs to 13 residues. Germline V lookup: CDR1 MNHNS, CDR2 SASEGT. V was trimmed by 5 bases and J by 7 bases, leaving 9 bases between them. The DNA for the CDR3 is TGTGCCAGCAGTCCAGGGCTAAATTCACCCCTCCACTTT. This sequence encodes CASSPGLNSPLHF.

The chain is built from TRBV19 and TRBJ2-3; D possibly corresponds to TRBD1 (5 bases). There are 15 residues in the CDR3. Per the germline V gene, CDR1 is LNHDA and CDR2 is SQIVND (reference sequence). The V gene lost 8 bases and the J gene lost 0 bases, with 15 bases spanning the gap. The CDR3 nucleotides are TGTGCCAGTGGAGACAGAACCGCTAGCACAGATACGCAGTATTTT. Translating it yields CASGDRTASTDTQYF.

This clone has just a few counts. This rearrangement joins TRBV10-3 to TRBJ2-1; 8 bases line up with TRBD1. J lost 7 bases, V lost 2 bases, and 4 bases had no gene match. The CDR3 consists of 14 residues. Per the germline V gene, CDR1 is ENHRY and CDR2 is SYGVKD. CDR3 loop: CAISEGQGRNEQFF. CDR3 sequence (DNA): TGTGCCATCAGTGAGGGACAGGGCCGTAATGAGCAGTTCTTC.

This chain links TRBV2 with TRBJ1-2, with 7 bases matching TRBD1. V dropped 8 bases and J dropped 5; count of bases not matched to a gene: 2. Germline CDR1 is SNHLY and CDR2 is FYNNEI. The CDR3 runs to 11 residues. As DNA, the CDR3 is TGTGCCAGCGGGACAGAGTATGGCTACACCTTC. This encodes CASGTEYGYTF.

The chain uses TRBV11-2 and TRBJ1-5, with D tentatively TRBD1 (5 bases). The CDR3 has 13 amino acids. Germline CDR1 is SGHAT and CDR2 is FQNNGV. V dropped 3 bases and J dropped 4 bases, with 7 bases sitting between them. CDR3 sequence reads: CASSFGGNQPQHF. For the CDR3, the DNA is TGTGCCAGCAGCTTCGGGGGGAATCAGCCCCAGCATTTT.

The CDR3: CASSLSEATEQFF. Written as DNA, the CDR3 is TGTGCCAGCAGCTTATCAGAAGCGACCGAGCAGTTCTTC. The chain couples TRBV7-2 to TRBJ2-1; D gene uncertain. Looked up from germline, CDR1 is SGHTA and CDR2 is FQGNSA. Trimming took off 2 bases at V and 10 bases at J, with 12 bases between the two ends. This CDR3 comprises 13 residues.

The V call is TRBV28, the J call TRBJ2-3; perhaps TRBD2 as D (5 bases). Trimming left V 5 bases short and J 1 base short, with 7 bases between. The germline V gene encodes CDR1 MDHEN and CDR2 SYDVKM. This CDR3 spans 13 amino acids. Written as DNA, the CDR3 is TGTGCCAGCAGTACTAGACGCACAGATACGCAGTATTTT. Protein product: CASSTRRTDTQYF. Full variable domain (rest looked up from reference TRBV28 and TRBJ2-3): DVKVTQSSRYLVKRTGEKVFLECVQDMDHENMFWYRQDPGLGLRLIYFSYDVKMKEKGDIPEGYSVSREKKERFSLILESASTNQTSMYLCASSTRRTDTQYFGPGTRLTVL.

This chain links TRBV2 with TRBJ2-7; D is undetermined. Trimming pared 7 bases from V and 0 bases from J, leaving 13 bases between. From germline, CDR1 is SNHLY and CDR2 FYNNEI. The CDR3 sequence is 14 residues long. The DNA of the CDR3 is TGTGCCAGCACCCAGGATTTAAGCTCCTACGAGCAGTACTTC. This encodes CASTQDLSSYEQYF.

This clone was seen more than once but under ten times. The rearrangement joins TRBV30 to TRBJ1-1; a possible D gene is TRBD1 (5 bases). The germline CDR1 and CDR2 sequences are GTSNPN and SVGIG (reference sequence). Between the trimmed V and J ends, which lost 4 bases and 1 base, there was a span of 10 bases. This CDR3 has 13 residues. CDR3 coding DNA: TGTGCCTGGACCCCGGGGGGGAACACTGAAGCTTTCTTT. Amino acids: CAWTPGGNTEAFF.

This clone is judged medium-sized. The chain combines TRBV7-2 with TRBJ2-7, with 7 bases fitting TRBD1. Germline CDR1 is SGHTA and CDR2 is FQGNSA. There are 14 residues in the CDR3. Losses at the gene ends were 3 bases for V and 1 base for J; bases not matched to a gene: 3. Written as DNA, the CDR3 is TGTGCCAGCAGCTTGGACAGGCTGTCCTACGAGCAGTACTTC. This translates into CASSLDRLSYEQYF.

The V gene is TRBV18, the J gene TRBJ1-6; a weak D match, TRBD1 (6 bases). The germline V and J ends were trimmed by 6 bases and 7 bases, with 10 bases remaining between them. This CDR3 is 13 amino acids long. Per the germline V gene, CDR1 is KGHSH and CDR2 is LQKENI. CDR3 sequence (DNA): TGTGCCAGCTCTGGACAGCAAAATTCACCCCTCCACTTT. Encoded protein: CASSGQQNSPLHF.

V is TRBV6-1 and J is TRBJ1-5; D not resolved. Germline V gene data show CDR1 as MNHNS and CDR2 as SASEGT. The CDR3 length is 13 residues. The V end was cut by 5 bases, the J end by 6 bases, with 11 bases between. CDR3 amino acids: CASSWESGQPQHF. CDR3 nucleotides: TGTGCCAGCAGTTGGGAGTCGGGTCAGCCCCAGCATTTT.

V and J are TRBV12-5 and TRBJ2-1; a possible D gene is TRBD1 (6 bases). The CDR3 loop spans 13 amino acids. V was pared by 2 bases and J by 5 bases, with 7 bases between. Germline V CDR1 and CDR2: LGHNT, FRNRAP. This chain's CDR3 is CASGLRTDNEQFF. The DNA for the CDR3 is TGTGCTAGTGGTTTGAGGACAGACAATGAGCAGTTCTTC. The full variable domain, its missing parts supplied by reference TRBV12-5 and TRBJ2-1, is DARVTQTPRHKVTEMGQEVTMRCQPILGHNTVFWYRQTMMQGLELLAYFRNRAPLDDSGMPKDRFSAEMPDATLATLKIQPSEPRDSAVYFCASGLRTDNEQFFGPGTRLTVL.

This chain links TRBV7-8 with TRBJ2-5, with D possibly being TRBD1 (6 bases). Per germline, CDR1 SGHVS and CDR2 FQNEAQ. The CDR3 has 14 amino acids. Trimming shortened V by 5 bases and J by 4 bases, and 14 bases separated the two germline ends. This CDR3 reads CASSTEGGRETQYF. In DNA form, the CDR3 reads TGTGCCAGCAGCACGGAAGGGGGTCGAGAGACCCAGTACTTC. The full variable domain, in which reference TRBV7-8 and TRBJ2-5 provide the parts outside the CDR3, is GAGVSQSPRYKVAKRGQDVALRCDPISGHVSLFWYQQALGQGPEFLTYFQNEAQLDKSGLPSDRFFAERPEGSVSTLKIQRTQQEDSAVYLCASSTEGGRETQYFGPGTRLLVL.

This clone qualifies as medium-sized. The V gene is TRBV6-1, the J gene TRBJ1-6, with D uncertain. V lost 7 bases, J lost 3 bases, and 10 bases lay in between. This CDR3 region has 14 residues. Germline lookup yields CDR1 MNHNS and CDR2 SASEGT. The CDR3 reads CASTILSYNSPLHF. Here the CDR3 DNA reads TGTGCCAGCACGATACTAAGCTATAATTCACCCCTCCACTTT.

V usage is TRBV10-2 and J usage is TRBJ1-1, with D possibly being TRBD1 (6 bases). V lost 7 bases, J lost 1 base, and 10 bases lay in between. CDR3 size: 13 residues. Germline V lookup: CDR1 WSHSY, CDR2 SAAADI. CDR3 in amino acids: CASKGTKNTEAFF. The CDR3 DNA follows: TGCGCCAGCAAAGGGACAAAGAACACTGAAGCTTTCTTT.